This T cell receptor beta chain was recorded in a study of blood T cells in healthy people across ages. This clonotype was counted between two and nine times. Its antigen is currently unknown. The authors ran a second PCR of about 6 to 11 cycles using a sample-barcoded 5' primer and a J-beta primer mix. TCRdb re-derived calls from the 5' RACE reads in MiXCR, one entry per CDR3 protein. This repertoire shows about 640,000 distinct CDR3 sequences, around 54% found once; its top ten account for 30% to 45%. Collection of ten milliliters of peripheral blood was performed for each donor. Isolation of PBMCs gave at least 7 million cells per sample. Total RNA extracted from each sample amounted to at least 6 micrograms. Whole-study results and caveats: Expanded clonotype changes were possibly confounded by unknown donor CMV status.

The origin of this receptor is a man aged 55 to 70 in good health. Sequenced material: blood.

The CDR3 here is CSATGGAEETQYF. In DNA, the CDR3 is TGCAGTGCTACCGGGGGGGCTGAGGAGACCCAGTACTTC. The chain carries TRBV20-1 and TRBJ2-5; 8 bases match TRBD2. CDR1 is DFQATT and CDR2 is SNEGSKA in the germline V gene (reference sequence). J was trimmed by 5 bases and V by 4 bases; bases with no gene match: 6. The CDR3 sequence is 13 residues long.